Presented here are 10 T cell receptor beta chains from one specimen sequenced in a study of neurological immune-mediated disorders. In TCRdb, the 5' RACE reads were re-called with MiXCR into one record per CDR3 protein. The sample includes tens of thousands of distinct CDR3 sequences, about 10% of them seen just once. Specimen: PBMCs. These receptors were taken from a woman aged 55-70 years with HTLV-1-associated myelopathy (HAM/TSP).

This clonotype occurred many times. CDR3 region: CASSIGTQSSPLHF. The CDR3 bases are TGCGCCAGCAGCATCGGGACGCAGAGTTCACCCCTCCACTTT. The chain has TRBV5-1 and TRBJ1-6, with TRBD1 as a possible D gene (5 bases). Germline lookup yields CDR1 SGHRS and CDR2 YFSETQ. CDR3 length: 14 amino acids. Trimming took off 4 bases at V and 9 bases at J, with 14 bases between the two ends.

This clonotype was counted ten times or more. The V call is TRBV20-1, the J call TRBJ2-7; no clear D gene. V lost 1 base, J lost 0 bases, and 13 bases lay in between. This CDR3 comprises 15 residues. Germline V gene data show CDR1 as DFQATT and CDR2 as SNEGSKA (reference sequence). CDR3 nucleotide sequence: TGCAGTGCTAGAGGTGGAAGAACTGACTCCTACGAGCAGTACTTC. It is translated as CSARGGRTDSYEQYF.

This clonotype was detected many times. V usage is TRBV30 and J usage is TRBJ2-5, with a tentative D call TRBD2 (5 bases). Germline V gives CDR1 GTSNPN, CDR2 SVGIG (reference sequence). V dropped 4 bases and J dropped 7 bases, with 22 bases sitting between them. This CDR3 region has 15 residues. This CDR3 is CAWTNKGHYEGTQYF. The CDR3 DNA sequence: TGTGCCTGGACGAACAAGGGCCATTACGAGGGGACCCAGTACTTC.

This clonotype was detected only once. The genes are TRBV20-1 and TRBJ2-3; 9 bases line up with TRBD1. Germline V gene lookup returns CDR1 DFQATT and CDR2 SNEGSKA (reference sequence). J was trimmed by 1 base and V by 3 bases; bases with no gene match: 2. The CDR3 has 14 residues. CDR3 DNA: TGCAGTGCTAGCACAGGGGGCGGCACAGATACGCAGTATTTT. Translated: CSASTGGGTDTQYF.

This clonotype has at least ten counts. The CDR3 region is CASSLVGYTDTQYF. The CDR3 coding sequence is TGTGCCAGCAGCTTGGTGGGATACACAGATACGCAGTATTTT. This chain joins TRBV5-5 and TRBJ2-3; no reliable D call. There are 14 residues in the CDR3. Germline loops: CDR1 SGHKS, CDR2 YYEKEE (reference sequence). Between the trimmed V and J ends, which lost 0 bases and 2 bases, there was a span of 7 bases.

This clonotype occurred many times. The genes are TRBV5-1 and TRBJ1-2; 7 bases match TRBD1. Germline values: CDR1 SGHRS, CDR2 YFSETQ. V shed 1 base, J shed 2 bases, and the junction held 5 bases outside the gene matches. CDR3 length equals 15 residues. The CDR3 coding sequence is TGCGCCAGCAGCTTGACTCCGGGACAGAACTATGGCTACACCTTC. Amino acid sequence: CASSLTPGQNYGYTF.

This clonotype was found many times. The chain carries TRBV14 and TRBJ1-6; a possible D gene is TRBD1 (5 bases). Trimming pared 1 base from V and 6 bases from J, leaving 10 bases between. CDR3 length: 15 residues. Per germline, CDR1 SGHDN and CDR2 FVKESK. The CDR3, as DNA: TGTGCCAGCAGCCAAGGCCAGGGAGGTAATTCACCCCTCCACTTT. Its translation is CASSQGQGGNSPLHF.

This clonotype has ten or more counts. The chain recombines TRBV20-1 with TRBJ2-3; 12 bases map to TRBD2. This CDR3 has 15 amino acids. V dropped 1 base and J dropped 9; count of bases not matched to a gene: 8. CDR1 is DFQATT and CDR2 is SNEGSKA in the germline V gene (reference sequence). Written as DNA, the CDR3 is TGCAGTGCTAGAGCCACTAGCGGGGGGCCCAACACGCAGTATTTT. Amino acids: CSARATSGGPNTQYF.

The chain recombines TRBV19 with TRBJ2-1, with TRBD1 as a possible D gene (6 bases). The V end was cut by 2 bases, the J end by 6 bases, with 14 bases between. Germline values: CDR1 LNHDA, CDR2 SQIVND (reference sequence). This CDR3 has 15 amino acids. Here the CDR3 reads CASSIPTGFINEQFF. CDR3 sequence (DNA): TGTGCCAGTAGTATACCCACAGGGTTCATCAATGAGCAGTTCTTC.

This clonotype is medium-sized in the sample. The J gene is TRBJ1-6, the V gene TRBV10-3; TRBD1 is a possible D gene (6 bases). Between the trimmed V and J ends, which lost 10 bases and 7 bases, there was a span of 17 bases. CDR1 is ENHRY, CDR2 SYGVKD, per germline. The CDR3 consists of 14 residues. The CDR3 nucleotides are TGTGCCACCTCTCTGACAGGCCTGAATTCACCCCTCCACTTT. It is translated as CATSLTGLNSPLHF.